The 17 T cell receptor beta chains given below trace back to one sample, sequenced in a study of T-cell memory formation after mild COVID-19. MiXCR was run by TCRdb on the 5' RACE reads, yielding one entry per CDR3 protein. The profile shows about 360,000 distinct CDR3 sequences, over 10% of them singletons. Material for sequencing was PBMCs or a T cell subset sorted from them (not recorded which). Every receptor here comes from a man younger than 35 who had mild COVID-19 (a few samples of this study predate the infection). Cell type and time point are not known.

This clonotype was observed at least ten times. V and J are TRBV7-2 and TRBJ1-2, with D unresolved. CDR1 is SGHTA and CDR2 is FQGNSA in the germline V gene. Trimming took 4 bases from V and 4 from J, leaving 10 bases between them. The CDR3 sequence is 13 residues long. DNA of the CDR3: TGTGCCAGCAGCTCGACGTTTGGCTATGGCTACACCTTC. It specifies CASSSTFGYGYTF.

This clonotype has just one count. An end of the junction differs from the germline gene, which may be a read error. The V and J genes are TRBV4-3 and TRBJ1-5, with 10 bases aligning to TRBD1. The CDR3 extends over 16 amino acids. Per the germline V gene, CDR1 is LGHNA and CDR2 is YSLEER. The CDR3 protein is CASSQELDRGNQPKHF. The CDR3 DNA sequence: TGCGCCAGCAGCCAAGAATTGGACAGGGGGAATCAGCCCAAGCATTTT.

This clonotype was counted only a few times. This rearrangement joins TRBV6-2 or TRBV6-3 to TRBJ2-7; D ambiguous. This CDR3 contains 10 residues. The V end was cut by 8 bases, the J end by 2 bases, with 4 bases between. Germline V gene sequence: CDR1 MNHEY, CDR2 SVGEGT. The CDR3 region is CASGTYEQYF. The CDR3 bases are TGTGCCAGCGGGACCTACGAGCAGTACTTC.

The chain employs TRBV7-3 and TRBJ1-2; D remains unclear. V gave up 5 bases and J gave up 5 bases, with 12 bases separating them. Germline CDR1 reads SGHTA; CDR2 reads FQGTGA. This CDR3 region has 13 residues. The CDR3 reads CASSLDPSYGYTF. The CDR3 nucleotides are TGTGCCAGCAGCCTCGACCCCTCATATGGCTACACCTTC.

The chain combines TRBV6-1 with TRBJ2-7; 8 bases are shared with TRBD1. Trimming took 3 bases from V and 3 from J; bases not matched to a gene: 4. The germline V gene has CDR1 MNHNS and CDR2 SASEGT. The CDR3 is 14 amino acids. CDR3 residues: CASSERQGRYEQYV. CDR3 nucleotides: TGTGCCAGCAGTGAGAGACAGGGGCGCTACGAGCAGTACGTC.

The sample holds a few counts of this clonotype. The chain has TRBV6-5 and TRBJ1-5; D remains ambiguous. The CDR3 is 15 residues long. Per the germline V gene, CDR1 is MNHEY and CDR2 is SVGAGI. Trimming took 3 bases from V and 5 from J, leaving 14 bases between them. The CDR3 DNA is TGTGCCAGCAGTTATATGCCCCCCGGAGATCAGCCCCAGCATTTT. It encodes CASSYMPPGDQPQHF.

J is TRBJ1-6 and V is TRBV4-3; D is unclear. Germline-derived CDR1 and CDR2 are LGHNA and YSLEER. V lost 0 bases and J 7 bases, leaving 4 bases between the germline ends. There are 13 residues in the CDR3. The CDR3 sequence is CASSQEENSPLHF. CDR3 coding DNA: TGCGCCAGCAGCCAAGAAGAAAATTCACCCCTCCACTTT.

This clonotype turned up a few times. V and J are TRBV29-1 and TRBJ2-5, with TRBD2 identical over 9 bases. Trimming at V came to 7 bases and at J to 2 bases, leaving 11 bases not matched to a gene. Germline-derived CDR1 and CDR2 are SQVTM and ANQGSEA. This CDR3 spans 15 amino acids. The CDR3 nucleotides read TGCAGCGCCAAGTTAGCGGGGGCTTTACAAGAGACCCAGTACTTC. Residues: CSAKLAGALQETQYF.

The rearrangement uses TRBV4-3 and TRBJ1-6; D remains unclear. Germline values: CDR1 LGHNA, CDR2 YSLEER. The CDR3 spans 14 residues. V lost 0 bases to trimming and J lost 8 bases, with 8 bases between them. The CDR3 sequence: CASSQDWADSPLHF. The CDR3, as DNA: TGCGCCAGCAGCCAAGACTGGGCGGATTCACCCCTCCACTTT.

This clonotype has just a few counts. The V call is TRBV15, the J call TRBJ2-7, with D tentatively TRBD1 or TRBD2 (5 bases each). The CDR3 spans 14 residues. V gave up 1 base and J gave up 2 bases, with 9 bases separating them. Looked up from germline, CDR1 is LNHNV and CDR2 is YYDKDF (reference sequence). CDR3 region: CATSRGGSPYEQYV. In DNA form, the CDR3 reads TGTGCCACCAGCAGAGGGGGGAGTCCCTACGAGCAGTACGTC.

The chain joins TRBV9 to TRBJ2-1; 9 bases match TRBD1. V lost 0 bases, J lost 9 bases, and 10 bases stayed unmatched. This CDR3 spans 16 amino acids. Germline loops: CDR1 SGDLS, CDR2 YYNGEE. Written as DNA, the CDR3 is TGTGCCAGCAGCGTAGGGGACAGGGTGGGTGGTGGTGAGCAGTTCTTC. Encoded protein: CASSVGDRVGGGEQFF. The variable domain in full, with the rest retrieved from reference TRBV9 and TRBJ2-1, is DSGVTQTPKHLITATGQRVTLRCSPRSGDLSVYWYQQSLDQGLQFLIQYYNGEERAKGNILERFSAQQFPDLHSELNLSSLELGDSALYFCASSVGDRVGGGEQFFGPGTRLTVL.

This sequence joins TRBV15 and TRBJ2-6; 11 positions match TRBD1. Unmatched junction bases numbered 6, after V lost 0 bases and J lost 2 bases. This CDR3 has 19 amino acids. Germline V gene data show CDR1 as LNHNV and CDR2 as YYDKDF (reference sequence). The CDR3 coding sequence is TGTGCCACCAGCAGAGATTTGGGACAGGGGGTTCCTGGGGCCAACGTCCTGACTTTC. It codes for CATSRDLGQGVPGANVLTF.

The J gene is TRBJ2-5, the V gene TRBV15; perhaps TRBD2 as D (6 bases). The CDR3 has 13 amino acids. Germline CDR1 and CDR2: LNHNV and YYDKDF (reference sequence). The V end was cut by 3 bases, the J end by 5 bases, with 10 bases between. The CDR3: CATSRTRAETQYF. The CDR3 nucleotides are TGTGCCACCAGCAGGACTAGGGCCGAGACCCAGTACTTC.

The gene calls are TRBV9 and TRBJ1-6; 9 positions agree with TRBD1. From germline, CDR1 is SGDLS and CDR2 YYNGEE. V lost 0 bases, J lost 7 bases, and 2 bases stayed unmatched. The CDR3 spans 15 residues. The CDR3 is CASSVGQGVNSPLHF. In DNA, the CDR3 is TGTGCCAGCAGCGTAGGACAGGGGGTAAATTCACCCCTCCACTTT.

In its sample, this clonotype was seen a few times. The rearrangement uses TRBV6-5 and TRBJ1-5; D unclear. Germline CDR1 and CDR2: MNHEY and SVGAGI. The CDR3 sequence is 13 residues long. Deletions cut 2 bases from V and 3 bases from J, with 5 bases between. The CDR3 sequence: CASSYGYNQPQHF. CDR3 in DNA: TGTGCCAGCAGTTACGGGTACAATCAGCCCCAGCATTTT.

The chain joins TRBV7-9 to TRBJ2-5; a weak D match, TRBD2 (5 bases). The V gene's germline CDR1 is SEHNR and CDR2 FQNEAQ (reference sequence). V was shortened by 0 bases and J by 5 bases, with 10 bases between the two germline ends. The CDR3 has 14 residues. CDR3 sequence reads: CASSLARAQETQYF. The CDR3 DNA reads as TGTGCCAGCAGCTTAGCGCGGGCCCAGGAGACCCAGTACTTC. The complete variable domain, with remaining parts taken from reference TRBV7-9 and TRBJ2-5, reads DTGVSQNPRHKITKRGQNVTFRCDPISEHNRLYWYRQTLGQGPEFLTYFQNEAQLEKSRLLSDRFSAERPKGSFSTLEIQRTEQGDSAMYLCASSLARAQETQYFGPGTRLLVL.

The genes are TRBV20-1 and TRBJ2-5; D perhaps matches TRBD1 (6 bases). CDR1 and CDR2 from the germline V gene are DFQATT and SNEGSKA (reference sequence). Trimming took off 3 bases at V and 1 base at J, with 15 bases between the two ends. The CDR3 has 15 residues. The CDR3 DNA follows: TGCAGTGCTAGGAACGTACAGGGCCTCCAAGAGACCCAGTACTTC. This translates into CSARNVQGLQETQYF.